Each of the 22 T cell receptor beta chains below was sequenced from the same sample in a study of identical twins (dated by TCRdb to 2016 to 2017). Libraries were prepared through 5' RACE. Sequencer: Illumina HiSeq 2000. TCRdb redid the processing of the public reads, applying fastp at Q25 and MiXCR, and retained in-frame beta chains. Each entry is one CDR3 protein sequence, shown with its most common DNA and genes. The sample table contains 400,000 to 500,000 distinct CDR3 sequences; only one count was recorded for roughly 18% of them. The top ten clones comprise around 10% of the sample. Sequences were obtained from naive T cells sorted from blood. Taken with the paper, the label for cell subset or site translates to: cells isolated with a human naive T-cell isolation kit. The receptors originated from a man aged 50-59 years in good health.

There are many counts of this clonotype. V and J are TRBV25-1 and TRBJ2-5, with TRBD2 matching 8 bases. Per the germline V gene, CDR1 is MGHDK and CDR2 is SYGVNS. CDR3 length: 16 amino acids. The junction had 9 bases not matched to a gene; V was cut back by 2 bases and J by 4 bases. The CDR3 spells CASSERSLAGAETQYF. The DNA of the CDR3 is TGTGCCAGCAGTGAACGTAGTCTAGCGGGTGCAGAGACCCAGTACTTC.

The chain employs TRBV20-1 and TRBJ2-7; TRBD1 matches at 7 bases. The CDR3 spans 14 residues. V shed 6 bases and J 4 bases; nucleotides not matched to a gene: 12. Germline V CDR1 and CDR2: DFQATT, SNEGSKA (reference sequence). CDR3 amino acids: CSAVTPDRSYEQYF. In nucleotides, the CDR3 is TGCAGTGCCGTAACCCCGGACAGGTCATACGAGCAGTACTTC.

This clonotype was seen many times. The J gene is TRBJ2-3, the V gene TRBV7-2; D is ambiguous. The CDR3 has 16 residues. Germline V gene lookup returns CDR1 SGHTA and CDR2 FQGNSA. V lost 1 base and J lost 3, with 14 bases in between. The CDR3 nucleotides are TGTGCCAGCAGCTTAGAAGGCTACGGCCTGACAGATACGCAGTATTTT. This codes for CASSLEGYGLTDTQYF.

The chain joins TRBV6-5 to TRBJ2-7; 9 nucleotides agree with TRBD1. Germline lookup yields CDR1 MNHEY and CDR2 SVGAGI. This CDR3 has 15 residues. V was clipped by 0 bases and J by 5 bases; unmatched bases: 5. As DNA, the CDR3 is TGTGCCAGCAGTTACTCCGGGACAGGGACTAACGAGCAGTACTTC. Its translation: CASSYSGTGTNEQYF.

This clonotype showed up just a few times. The chain combines TRBV7-2 with TRBJ2-7, with D perhaps matching TRBD1 (7 bases). Germline lookup yields CDR1 SGHTA and CDR2 FQGNSA. With 5 bases removed from V and 6 bases from J, the gap between germline ends came to 14 bases. This CDR3 comprises 13 residues. In DNA, the CDR3 is TGTGCCAGCAGCCGGGACAGAGCGGGCGAGCAGTACTTC. This sequence encodes CASSRDRAGEQYF.

This clonotype has ten or more counts. V usage is TRBV5-1 and J usage is TRBJ1-1; 9 nucleotides agree with TRBD1. Trimming cost V 4 bases and J 1 base; bases outside gene matches: 8. Germline loops: CDR1 SGHRS, CDR2 YFSETQ. This CDR3 has 16 amino acids. CDR3 bases: TGCGCCAGCAGCACACAGGGGGCGAGTGAGAACACTGAAGCTTTCTTT. Translation: CASSTQGASENTEAFF.

This clonotype appeared a few times. V and J are TRBV15 and TRBJ2-1; tentative D call: TRBD2 (6 bases). The V gene lost 9 bases and the J gene lost 8 bases, with 14 bases spanning the gap. The CDR3 length is 12 residues. Germline lookup yields CDR1 LNHNV and CDR2 YYDKDF (reference sequence). The CDR3 loop is CATSRTGDEQFF. CDR3 bases: TGTGCCACTTCGCGGACGGGGGATGAGCAGTTCTTC.

V and J are TRBV6-1 and TRBJ2-5; D gene unclear. Germline V CDR1 and CDR2: MNHNS, SASEGT. V lost 4 bases and J 5 bases, leaving 17 bases between the germline ends. CDR3 length: 15 residues. The CDR3 reads CASSASLGISETQYF. The CDR3 DNA reads TGTGCCAGCAGTGCATCCCTAGGGATTTCTGAGACCCAGTACTTC.

The CDR3 sequence is CASSLSSAAKNIQYF. The CDR3 DNA reads as TGTGCCAGCAGTTTATCATCTGCAGCCAAAAACATTCAGTACTTC. The V and J genes are TRBV27 and TRBJ2-4; D not certain. The CDR3 runs to 15 residues. Deletions cut 0 bases from V and 0 bases from J, with 6 bases between. CDR1 MNHEY and CDR2 SMNVEV come from the germline V gene (reference sequence).

This clonotype was counted only a few times. V and J are TRBV20-1 and TRBJ2-3; either TRBD1 or TRBD2 may supply D (6 bases each). Germline CDR1 DFQATT, CDR2 SNEGSKA (reference sequence). CDR3 length: 14 amino acids. Trimming pared 4 bases from V and 4 bases from J, leaving 15 bases between. The CDR3 DNA reads TGCAGTGCTACCAGCAGGAGGGGGGCAGATACGCAGTATTTT. It specifies CSATSRRGADTQYF.

This chain uses TRBV5-1 with TRBJ2-1; no definite D call. This CDR3 is built from 16 residues. Trimming took off 0 bases at V and 4 bases at J, with 14 bases between the two ends. Germline CDR1 is SGHRS and CDR2 is YFSETQ. CDR3 region: CASSLGGDFGYNEQFF. DNA of the CDR3: TGCGCCAGCAGCTTGGGAGGCGATTTTGGTTACAATGAGCAGTTCTTC.

This clonotype was seen more than once but under ten times. The chain carries TRBV11-1 and TRBJ2-1; 10 bases map to TRBD2. The CDR3 consists of 14 residues. J lost 11 bases, V lost 5 bases, and 9 bases had no gene match. The germline CDR1 and CDR2 sequences are SGHAT and FQDESV (reference sequence). The CDR3 DNA reads TGTGCCAGCAGCCCCCTAGCGGGGGAACCTAAGCAGTTCTTC. This encodes CASSPLAGEPKQFF.

This clonotype appeared many times. The chain combines TRBV15 with TRBJ2-5; 9 nucleotides agree with TRBD1. The CDR3 is 14 residues long. Germline V gives CDR1 LNHNV, CDR2 YYDKDF (reference sequence). V lost 5 bases and J lost 5; bases outside the gene matches: 6. CDR3 region: CATSLQGARETQYF. In DNA, the CDR3 is TGTGCCACCAGCTTACAGGGGGCTAGGGAGACCCAGTACTTC. Full variable domain (outside the CDR3, taken from reference TRBV15 and TRBJ2-5): DAMVIQNPRYQVTQFGKPVTLSCSQTLNHNVMYWYQQKSSQAPKLLFHYYDKDFNNEADTPDNFQSRRPNTSFCFLDIRSPGLGDTAMYLCATSLQGARETQYFGPGTRLLVL.

The chain carries TRBV12-3 or TRBV12-4 and TRBJ2-3; no firm D call. V lost 3 bases and J 2 bases, leaving 9 bases between the germline ends. This CDR3 is built from 14 residues. CDR3 nucleotides: TGTGCCAGCAGTTTTAAAGGGTTCACAGATACGCAGTATTTT. It specifies CASSFKGFTDTQYF.

The CDR3 DNA reads as TGCAGCGTAAGGGGAAAGACACAGAGCTCCTACGAGCAGTACTTC. Its translation is CSVRGKTQSSYEQYF. V gene TRBV29-1 combines with J gene TRBJ2-7; TRBD1 might be the D (5 bases). Germline CDR1 SQVTM, CDR2 ANQGSEA. The CDR3 spans 15 residues. V was cut by 6 bases and J by 0 bases, with 18 bases left in between.

The rearrangement joins TRBV14 to TRBJ2-7; 7 bases map to TRBD1. Germline CDR1 and CDR2: SGHDN and FVKESK. The CDR3 covers 17 residues. Losses at the gene ends were 4 bases for V and 4 bases for J; bases not matched to a gene: 16. The CDR3 DNA reads as TGTGCCAGCAGCCCGGTTGGTTGGGACAGTGGGAAATACGAGCAGTACTTC. This translates into CASSPVGWDSGKYEQYF.

Concerning this clonotype: One base away lies a much larger clone, so this may be a sequencing read error. The chain joins TRBV6-5 to TRBJ2-5; unclear D gene. Germline V gene data show CDR1 as MNHEY and CDR2 as SVGAGI. The CDR3 is made up of 11 amino acids. CDR3 nucleotides: TGTGCCGGCAGTTTACTATCGACCCAGTACTTC. Amino acid sequence: CAGSLLSTQYF.

This chain connects TRBV7-9 to TRBJ2-3; D is uncertain. Germline V gives CDR1 SEHNR, CDR2 FQNEAQ (reference sequence). V lost 6 bases to trimming and J lost 1 base, with 20 bases between them. The CDR3 loop spans 17 amino acids. CDR3: CASRKLLSGLGTDTQYF. Written as DNA, the CDR3 is TGTGCCAGCAGAAAGCTTTTGTCTGGGTTGGGCACAGATACGCAGTATTTT.

This sequence joins TRBV20-1 and TRBJ1-5; 8 bases are shared with TRBD1. Trimming at V came to 0 bases and at J to 2 bases, leaving 3 bases not matched to a gene. Germline V CDR1 and CDR2: DFQATT, SNEGSKA (reference sequence). The CDR3 loop spans 15 amino acids. For the CDR3, the DNA is TGCAGTGCTAGAGAGACAGGGGAAGGCAATCAGCCCCAGCATTTT. Protein sequence: CSARETGEGNQPQHF.

Ten or more counts support this clonotype. This chain joins TRBV20-1 and TRBJ1-5, with D unresolved. In germline, CDR1 is DFQATT, CDR2 SNEGSKA (reference sequence). The V gene lost 6 bases and the J gene lost 1 base, with 10 bases spanning the gap. The CDR3 spans 13 residues. CDR3 loop: CSAKATSNQPQHF. The CDR3 nucleotides read TGCAGTGCGAAGGCAACCAGCAATCAGCCCCAGCATTTT.

V usage is TRBV3-1 and J usage is TRBJ2-4; D is undetermined. The CDR3 covers 14 residues. V shed 1 base and J shed 3 bases, with 7 bases lying between them. CDR1 and CDR2 from the germline V gene are LGHDT and YNNKEL (reference sequence). Here the CDR3 reads CASSQVLDKNIQYF. Here the CDR3 DNA reads TGTGCCAGCAGCCAAGTGCTCGACAAAAACATTCAGTACTTC.

This clonotype was seen only a few times. The V and J genes are TRBV2 and TRBJ2-7, with 8 nucleotides matching TRBD1. V gave up 5 bases and J gave up 2 bases; unmatched junction bases: 8. Looked up from germline, CDR1 is SNHLY and CDR2 is FYNNEI. The CDR3 loop spans 15 amino acids. CDR3 sequence (DNA): TGTGCCAGCAGTCCTTCCGGGACAGGCGCCTACGAGCAGTACTTC. Amino acid sequence: CASSPSGTGAYEQYF.